The 14 T cell receptor beta chains listed next were all sequenced from one sample in a study of Ad26.COV2.S vaccination and SARS-CoV-2 variants. Treatment here: some 19 received Ad26.COV2.S at low or high dose, single or two shots; several received placebo; per-sample allocation not given. Sampling occurred on day 63 after the first vaccine or placebo injection. Method: immunoSEQ multiplex PCR; TCRdb's copy keeps in-frame clones and lacks some. The sample has more than 300,000 clones; less than 90% are singletons. Sequenced here: peripheral blood, sampled in a trial of Ad26.COV2.S vaccine versus placebo. These receptors originate from a person aged 18-60 years who received the Ad26.COV2.S COVID-19 vaccine or a placebo.

Only one count was recorded for this clone. Germline is not matched at one junction end, which may reflect a read error. The chain recombines TRBV2 with TRBJ2-4; D gene unclear. In germline, CDR1 is SNHLY, CDR2 FYNNEI. The CDR3 totals 14 residues. The DNA of the CDR3 is TGTGCCAGCGGTGACCGAACGGCCAAAAACATTCAGTACTTC. Amino acid sequence: CASGDRTAKNIQYF.

This sequence joins TRBV7-6 and TRBJ1-2; D is perhaps TRBD1 (6 bases). CDR3 length: 14 amino acids. CDR1 is SGHVS and CDR2 is FNYEAQ in the germline V gene. The ends were cut back, 5 bases at V and 5 bases at J, with 15 bases in the middle. The CDR3 region is CASSPTGGGYGYTF. CDR3 coding DNA: TGTGCCAGCAGCCCGACAGGAGGAGGGTATGGCTACACCTTC. The complete variable domain, with remaining parts taken from reference TRBV7-6 and TRBJ1-2, reads GAGVSQSPRYKVTKRGQDVALRCDPISGHVSLYWYRQALGQGPEFLTYFNYEAQQDKSGLPNDRFSAERPEGSISTLTIQRTEQRDSAMYRCASSPTGGGYGYTFGSGTRLTVV.

The V call is TRBV4-3, the J call TRBJ2-7, with 9 bases matching TRBD2. CDR3 length: 15 residues. V gave up 1 base and J gave up 4 bases; unmatched junction bases: 5. Germline assignment: CDR1 LGHNA and CDR2 YSLEER. CDR3 DNA sequence: TGCGCCAGCAGCCAAGTAGGTAGCGGGGGTTACGAGCAGTACTTC. It specifies CASSQVGSGGYEQYF.

This clone came up a few times. V and J are TRBV19 and TRBJ2-1, with a weak D call TRBD2 (6 bases). Germline assignment: CDR1 LNHDA and CDR2 SQIVND (reference sequence). V was clipped by 0 bases and J by 7 bases, with 13 bases between them. The CDR3 has 15 residues. The CDR3 DNA reads as TGTGCCAGTAGTATAGACGGGAGTTGGGGAAATGAGCAGTTCTTC. Its translation: CASSIDGSWGNEQFF.

The genes are TRBV7-3 and TRBJ2-5, with 9 bases that match TRBD1. Germline trimming cut 5 bases from V and 4 bases from J; bases unmatched to any gene: 5. CDR3 length: 14 residues. CDR1 SGHTA and CDR2 FQGTGA come from the germline V gene. This CDR3 reads CASSTDRGVETQYF. The CDR3, as DNA: TGTGCCAGCAGCACAGACAGGGGGGTAGAGACCCAGTACTTC.

The chain recombines TRBV9 with TRBJ2-3; D uncertain. Trimming left V 3 bases short and J 0 bases short, with 8 bases between. Germline assignment: CDR1 SGDLS and CDR2 YYNGEE. This CDR3 is 14 amino acids long. CDR3 amino acids: CASSEELSTDTQYF. The CDR3 bases are TGTGCCAGCAGCGAAGAGCTGAGCACAGATACGCAGTATTTT.

The gene calls are TRBV27 and TRBJ2-7; 8 nucleotides agree with TRBD2. J gave up 6 bases and V 3 bases, and 4 bases lay outside the gene matches. The CDR3 spans 13 residues. Germline CDR1 MNHEY, CDR2 SMNVEV (reference sequence). CDR3 region: CASSLGLVFEQYF. DNA of the CDR3: TGTGCCAGCAGTTTGGGACTAGTCTTCGAGCAGTACTTC.

This chain links TRBV28 with TRBJ2-6; unclear D gene. V was pared by 2 bases and J by 0 bases, with 17 bases between. The CDR3 is 19 amino acids. Germline lookup yields CDR1 MDHEN and CDR2 SYDVKM. The CDR3 loop reads CASSLIPGRPVSGANVLTF. For the CDR3, the DNA is TGTGCCAGCAGTTTAATTCCAGGAAGACCCGTCTCTGGGGCCAACGTCCTGACTTTC. Full variable domain (missing parts from reference TRBV28 and TRBJ2-6): DVKVTQSSRYLVKRTGEKVFLECVQDMDHENMFWYRQDPGLGLRLIYFSYDVKMKEKGDIPEGYSVSREKKERFSLILESASTNQTSMYLCASSLIPGRPVSGANVLTFGAGSRLTVL.

The CDR3 sequence is CASTRDRGGYTF. The CDR3 DNA is TGTGCCAGCACCCGGGACAGGGGAGGCTACACCTTC. This sequence joins TRBV19 and TRBJ1-2, with TRBD1 identical over 10 bases. Looked up from germline, CDR1 is LNHDA and CDR2 is SQIVND (reference sequence). V shed 9 bases and J 8 bases; nucleotides not matched to a gene: 6. This CDR3 region has 12 residues. Together with reference TRBV19 and TRBJ1-2, the CDR3 gives the full variable domain: DGGITQSPKYLFRKEGQNVTLSCEQNLNHDAMYWYRQDPGQGLRLIYYSQIVNDFQKGDIAEGYSVSREKKESFPLTVTSAQKNPTAFYLCASTRDRGGYTFGSGTRLTVV.

The gene calls are TRBV7-2 and TRBJ2-1, with D perhaps matching TRBD2 (6 bases). This CDR3 contains 16 residues. CDR1 is SGHTA and CDR2 is FQGNSA in the germline V gene. The V end lost 0 bases, the J end lost 1 base, and 10 bases lay between the germline ends. CDR3 region: CASSLASGTSYNEQFF. DNA for the CDR3: TGTGCCAGCAGCTTAGCGTCAGGGACTTCCTACAATGAGCAGTTCTTC.

The gene calls are TRBV10-3 and TRBJ1-2, with D maybe TRBD1 (5 bases). The ends were cut back, 6 bases at V and 8 bases at J, with 16 bases in the middle. This CDR3 has 13 residues. CDR1 ENHRY and CDR2 SYGVKD come from the germline V gene. The CDR3 nucleotides read TGTGCCATCAGGCCACTCGGGACGGACGGCTACACCTTC. It yields the protein CAIRPLGTDGYTF.

The chain combines TRBV9 with TRBJ1-1; D gene unclear. Germline-derived CDR1 and CDR2 are SGDLS and YYNGEE. The V end was cut by 4 bases, the J end by 0 bases, with 7 bases between. CDR3 length: 13 residues. In DNA, the CDR3 is TGTGCCAGCAGCCCCCGGATGAACACTGAAGCTTTCTTT. Translating it yields CASSPRMNTEAFF.

DNA of the CDR3: TGTGCCAGCAGTAGTCCCCATTTCTCCTACAATGAGCAGTTCTTC. This sequence encodes CASSSPHFSYNEQFF. The rearrangement joins TRBV27 to TRBJ2-1, with unresolved D. V was shortened by 5 bases and J by 0 bases, with 11 bases between the two germline ends. In germline, CDR1 is MNHEY, CDR2 SMNVEV (reference sequence). The CDR3 extends over 15 amino acids.

This sequence joins TRBV9 and TRBJ1-4; 8 bases align to TRBD1. V trimming: 4 bases; J trimming: 8 bases; junction bases outside the gene matches: 4. Germline assignment: CDR1 SGDLS and CDR2 YYNGEE. The length of the CDR3 is 13 residues. The CDR3 nucleotides are TGTGCCAGCAGCACCGGACAGGGAGAAAAACTGTTTTTT. Translating gives CASSTGQGEKLFF.